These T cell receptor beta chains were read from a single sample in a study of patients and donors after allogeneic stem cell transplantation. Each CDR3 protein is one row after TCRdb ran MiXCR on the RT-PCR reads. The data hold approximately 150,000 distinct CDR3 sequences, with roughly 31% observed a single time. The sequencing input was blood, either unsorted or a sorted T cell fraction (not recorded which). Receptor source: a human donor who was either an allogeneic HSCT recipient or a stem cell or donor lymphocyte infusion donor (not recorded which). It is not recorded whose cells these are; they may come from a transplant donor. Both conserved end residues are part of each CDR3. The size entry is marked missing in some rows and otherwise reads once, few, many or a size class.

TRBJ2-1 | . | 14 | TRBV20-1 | CSASTSGRAGEQFF
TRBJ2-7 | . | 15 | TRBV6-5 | CASSSPGQGVHEQYF
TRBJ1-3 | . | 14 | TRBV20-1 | CSAQGRGGGNTIYF
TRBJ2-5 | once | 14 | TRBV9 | CASSVEGGQETQYF
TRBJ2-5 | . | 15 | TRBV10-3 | CAISEADGPGETQYF
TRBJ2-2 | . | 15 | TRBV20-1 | CSAKKTSPGTGELFF
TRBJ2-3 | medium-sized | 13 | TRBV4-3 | CASSQRVGDTQYF
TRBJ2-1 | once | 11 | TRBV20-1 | CSARGQNEQFF
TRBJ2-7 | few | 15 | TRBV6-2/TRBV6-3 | CASSYRAAGRGEQYF
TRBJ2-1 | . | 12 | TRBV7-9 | CASSPRAEGSFF
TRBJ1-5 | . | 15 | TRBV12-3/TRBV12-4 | CASSLWSSPSQPQHF
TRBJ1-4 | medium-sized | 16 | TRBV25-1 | CASSAARGGGNEKLFF
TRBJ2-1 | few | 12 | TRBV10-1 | CASSVGGDEQFF
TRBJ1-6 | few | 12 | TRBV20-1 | CSARRQWEPLHF
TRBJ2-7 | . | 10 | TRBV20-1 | CSARQGEQYF
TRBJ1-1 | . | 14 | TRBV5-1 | CASSLTSTNTEAFF
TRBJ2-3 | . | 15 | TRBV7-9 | CASSSSGAVADTQYF
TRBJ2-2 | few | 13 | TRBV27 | CASSSQGTGELFF
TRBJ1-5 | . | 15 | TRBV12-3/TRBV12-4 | CAIPKGPYSNQPQHF
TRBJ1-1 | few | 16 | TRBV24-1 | CATSDLQRGGGPEAFF
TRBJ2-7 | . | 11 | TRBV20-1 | CSARDKYEQYF